This T cell receptor beta chain is drawn from a study of cytomegalovirus exposure and HLA in healthy donors. General study points: Earlier analysis yielded a pattern in which most TCR beta V segments were productive about 87% or about 30% of the time. The study labeled under 200 TCR beta chains cytomegalovirus-associated.

The PCR used 60 Vbeta and 13 Jbeta primers. The assay was immunoSEQ multiplex PCR, and TCRdb's table has in-frame clones only and misses some. The sample data list 70,000 to 75,000 clones. The CDR3 is 16 amino acids. The germline gives CDR1 SGHTA, CDR2 FQGNSA. The ends lost 5 bases at V and 2 bases at J; junction bases unmatched: 9. In regard to this clone: The antigen is not known.

Sequencing was performed on PBMCs. V and J are TRBV7-2 and TRBJ2-1; 7 bases fit TRBD2. This clonotype was sampled from a female donor in good health and CMV-seropositive. The CDR3 reads CASSPIGAGAYNEQFF. CDR3 nucleotides: TGTGCCAGCAGCCCAATAGGGGCGGGGGCCTACAATGAGCAGTTCTTC.